The 19 T cell receptor beta chains given below trace back to one sample, sequenced in a study of blood T cell repertoires in COVID-19. The table came from immunoSEQ multiplex PCR; TCRdb's copy has only in-frame clones and leaves some out. The table includes approximately 470,000 clones, about 85% detected once. Sample: PBMCs or T cells enriched from blood (not recorded which). Receptors were obtained from a young woman who had recovered from COVID-19.

The rearrangement links TRBV29-1 to TRBJ1-4; no firm D call. The CDR3 loop spans 12 amino acids. Trimming cost V 5 bases and J 3 bases, with 7 bases left between them. Germline V gene lookup returns CDR1 SQVTM and CDR2 ANQGSEA. In DNA form, the CDR3 reads TGCAGCGTTTCGGGTGCTAATGAAAAACTGTTTTTT. This codes for CSVSGANEKLFF.

The J gene is TRBJ1-2, the V gene TRBV2; 8 nucleotides align to TRBD1. Trimming cost V 1 base and J 5 bases; bases outside gene matches: 6. Looked up from germline, CDR1 is SNHLY and CDR2 is FYNNEI. CDR3 length equals 15 residues. The CDR3 DNA reads TGTGCCAGCAGTGAAGGAGCCGGGACAGGATATGGCTACACCTTC. Encoded protein: CASSEGAGTGYGYTF.

In this sample, this clone turned up a few times. The chain uses TRBV6-2 or TRBV6-3 and TRBJ2-7, with D maybe TRBD2 (5 bases). V dropped 2 bases and J dropped 6 bases, with 8 bases sitting between them. Germline CDR1 is MNHEY and CDR2 is SVGEGT. The CDR3 has 12 residues. The CDR3 nucleotides are TGTGCCAGCAGTTACGAGGGATCCGAGCAGTACTTC. As protein: CASSYEGSEQYF.

The gene calls are TRBV7-2 and TRBJ2-5, with 9 bases fitting TRBD1. V lost 1 base and J lost 4; bases outside the gene matches: 4. The CDR3 covers 15 residues. The germline CDR1 and CDR2 sequences are SGHTA and FQGNSA. This CDR3 reads CASSLGTGERETQYF. In DNA form, the CDR3 reads TGTGCCAGCAGCTTAGGGACAGGGGAGAGAGAGACCCAGTACTTC.

In this sample, this clone turned up a few times. V is TRBV30 and J is TRBJ1-3; D call uncertain. The V end lost 0 bases, the J end lost 0 bases, and 6 bases lay between the germline ends. The germline gives CDR1 GTSNPN, CDR2 SVGIG (reference sequence). This CDR3 comprises 14 residues. The CDR3 bases are TGTGCCTGGAGTGTCAGAACCTCTGGAAACACCATATATTTT. Residues: CAWSVRTSGNTIYF.

The rearrangement joins TRBV19 to TRBJ1-1; D remains ambiguous. Trimming cost V 5 bases and J 5 bases, with 12 bases left between them. CDR1 and CDR2 (germline): LNHDA, SQIVND (reference sequence). CDR3 length equals 13 residues. The CDR3 nucleotides read TGTGCCAGTAGTTTCGATTGGAGTACTGAAGCTTTCTTT. Amino acid sequence: CASSFDWSTEAFF.

V gene TRBV19 combines with J gene TRBJ1-1; D unclear. The CDR3 covers 13 residues. Per germline, CDR1 LNHDA and CDR2 SQIVND (reference sequence). V dropped 4 bases and J dropped 3 bases, with 9 bases sitting between them. The CDR3 DNA reads as TGTGCCAGTAGTAATGAGGGATACACTGAAGCTTTCTTT. Residues: CASSNEGYTEAFF.

This clone was counted ten times or more. The genes are TRBV7-9 and TRBJ1-1; 9 positions agree with TRBD1. The V segment lost 1 base and the J segment 0 bases; nucleotides outside the gene matches: 6. CDR3 length equals 17 residues. Germline V lookup: CDR1 SEHNR, CDR2 FQNEAQ (reference sequence). CDR3 sequence: CASSLGQGDPMNTEAFF. The CDR3 coding sequence is TGTGCCAGCAGCTTAGGACAGGGGGACCCTATGAACACTGAAGCTTTCTTT.

The chain has TRBV9 and TRBJ1-1; a possible D gene is TRBD1 (6 bases). Germline CDR1 SGDLS, CDR2 YYNGEE. V lost 0 bases, J lost 8 bases, and 17 bases lay in between. The CDR3 is 15 residues long. CDR3 sequence: CASSVGVWGGAEAFF. Here the CDR3 DNA reads TGTGCCAGCAGCGTAGGGGTTTGGGGGGGCGCAGAAGCTTTCTTT. The full variable domain, with the rest looked up from reference TRBV9 and TRBJ1-1, is DSGVTQTPKHLITATGQRVTLRCSPRSGDLSVYWYQQSLDQGLQFLIQYYNGEERAKGNILERFSAQQFPDLHSELNLSSLELGDSALYFCASSVGVWGGAEAFFGQGTRLTVV.

Remarks on this clone: Other DNA variants within this sample encode the same CDR3. V usage is TRBV6-5 and J usage is TRBJ1-1; D is ambiguous. Germline-derived CDR1 and CDR2 are MNHEY and SVGAGI. The CDR3 is 13 residues long. V gave up 0 bases and J gave up 3 bases, with 5 bases separating them. CDR3 DNA sequence: TGTGCCAGCAGTTACTCGAGGGACACTGAAGCTTTCTTT. Amino acids: CASSYSRDTEAFF.

The chain is built from TRBV5-1 and TRBJ1-2, with D unclear. V was cut by 6 bases and J by 0 bases, with 15 bases left in between. The CDR3 is 15 residues long. Looked up from germline, CDR1 is SGHRS and CDR2 is YFSETQ. DNA for the CDR3: TGCGCCAGCACCCTTGGTTGGGGAGCTAACTATGGCTACACCTTC. Translation gives CASTLGWGANYGYTF.

The chain employs TRBV5-1 and TRBJ2-3, with D possibly TRBD2 on 7 matching bases. Between the trimmed V and J ends, which lost 2 bases and 2 bases, there was a span of 12 bases. The CDR3 has 15 amino acids. The V gene's germline CDR1 is SGHRS and CDR2 YFSETQ. CDR3 residues: CASSFRGAFTDTQYF. The CDR3 DNA is TGCGCCAGCAGCTTTCGGGGGGCTTTCACAGATACGCAGTATTTT.

V usage is TRBV5-6 and J usage is TRBJ1-2; 8 bases line up with TRBD1. The V and J ends lost 4 bases and 1 base, in that order; junction bases with no gene match: 3. The CDR3 is made up of 14 amino acids. Germline CDR1 is SGHDT and CDR2 is YYEEEE. The CDR3 here is CASSIGQGNYGYTF. Written as DNA, the CDR3 is TGTGCCAGCAGCATAGGACAGGGTAACTATGGCTACACCTTC.

This chain connects TRBV2 to TRBJ1-1; tentatively, D is TRBD1 (5 bases). The CDR3 length is 15 residues. CDR1 SNHLY and CDR2 FYNNEI come from the germline V gene. V shed 8 bases and J shed 8 bases, with 24 bases lying between them. Here the CDR3 DNA reads TGTGCCAGCGCCTCCGTTTGGGGCGAATTTACAGAAGCTTTCTTT. Translation gives CASASVWGEFTEAFF.

This clone turned up a few times. CDR3 residues: CASSSPEEQGHTDTQYF. CDR3 nucleotide sequence: TGTGCCAGCAGTTCTCCGGAAGAACAGGGACACACAGATACGCAGTATTTT. The V gene is TRBV25-1, the J gene TRBJ2-3; D possibly corresponds to TRBD1 (6 bases). The germline gives CDR1 MGHDK, CDR2 SYGVNS. V lost 5 bases to trimming and J lost 2 bases, with 20 bases between them. The CDR3 extends over 17 amino acids.

Remarks on this clone: Other nucleotide sequences from this sample produce the same CDR3. The rearrangement joins TRBV19 to TRBJ2-7; D is unresolved. From germline, CDR1 is LNHDA and CDR2 SQIVND (reference sequence). The ends were cut back, 5 bases at V and 0 bases at J, with 8 bases in the middle. The CDR3 spans 13 residues. CDR3 DNA: TGTGCCAGTAGTCCGCCGGGCTCCTACGAGCAGTACTTC. Its translation is CASSPPGSYEQYF. Complete variable domain (other parts from reference TRBV19 and TRBJ2-7): DGGITQSPKYLFRKEGQNVTLSCEQNLNHDAMYWYRQDPGQGLRLIYYSQIVNDFQKGDIAEGYSVSREKKESFPLTVTSAQKNPTAFYLCASSPPGSYEQYFGPGTRLTVT.

CDR3 region: CASSPYTGDVATNEKLFF. The CDR3 DNA is TGTGCCAGCAGCCCCTACACAGGGGACGTTGCAACTAATGAAAAACTGTTTTTT. This chain links TRBV7-9 with TRBJ1-4; 7 bases align to TRBD1. The CDR3 is 18 residues long. CDR1 and CDR2 (germline): SEHNR, FQNEAQ (reference sequence). V was pared by 5 bases and J by 0 bases, with 12 bases of the junction left unmatched.

The chain employs TRBV28 and TRBJ2-5; 8 nucleotides match TRBD1. J gave up 5 bases and V 3 bases, and 5 bases lay outside the gene matches. This CDR3 is 14 amino acids long. Germline V lookup: CDR1 MDHEN, CDR2 SYDVKM. The CDR3 bases are TGTGCCAGCAGTTTTACATCAGGGGGCGAGACCCAGTACTTC. This sequence encodes CASSFTSGGETQYF.

The genes are TRBV18 and TRBJ2-2, with D perhaps matching TRBD2 (5 bases). This CDR3 has 15 amino acids. Germline CDR1 and CDR2: KGHSH and LQKENI. Trimming shortened V by 2 bases and J by 6 bases, and 13 bases separated the two germline ends. CDR3 loop: CASSPSRGIAGELFF. In DNA, the CDR3 is TGTGCCAGCTCACCAAGTCGAGGGATCGCCGGGGAGCTGTTTTTT.